The clone carrying this T cell receptor (beta chain) was seen a handful of times. It was with a sample-barcoded 5' primer and a J-beta primer mix that a second PCR of roughly 7 to 12 cycles was run. One entry per CDR3 protein results from TCRdb running MiXCR on the 5' RACE reads. This sample has some 1,000,000 distinct CDR3 sequences; approximately 25% occur once, and the top ten carry about 0.8%. The data belong to a study of blood T cells in healthy people across ages. The data also belong to a second study, concerning T cells of mothers and their children.

This receptor was taken from a girl between 2 and 10 years old in good health. The specimen sequenced was blood.

The CDR3 sequence is CASSEGWPLGVGETQYF. The CDR3 coding sequence is TGTGCCAGCAGCGAAGGGTGGCCGCTGGGGGTCGGGGAGACCCAGTACTTC. The V call is TRBV9, the J call TRBJ2-5; the D gene could be TRBD1 or TRBD2 (5 bases each). This CDR3 spans 17 amino acids. V shed 3 bases and J shed 5 bases, with 23 bases lying between them. Germline V CDR1 and CDR2: SGDLS, YYNGEE.